A selection of T cell receptor beta chains follows, all from one sample in a study of OX40 agonist ivuxolimab in advanced cancers. Some clones are missing from TCRdb's copy, which holds only in-frame ones; the method was immunoSEQ multiplex PCR. The sample records 20,000 to 25,000 clones, 84% being singletons. The material was CD4+ or CD8+ T cells sorted from blood, obtained in a trial of the OX40 agonist ivuxolimab. Receptors were obtained from an adult with an advanced solid tumor such as melanoma, head and neck, liver or kidney cancer. Both conserved end residues are part of each CDR3. A D gene is named only where the DNA matches it firmly. Size values are once, few and many counts, or a class for expanded clones, and some rows have none.

d_call,clone_size,v_call,j_call,cdr3_aa,cdr3_nt
TRBD2,few,TRBV27,TRBJ2-7,CASRTSGSAPFEQYF,TGTGCCAGCAGGACTAGCGGGAGTGCCCCCTTCGAGCAGTACTTC
-,-,TRBV7-2,TRBJ2-7,CASSLVPVSYEQYF,TGTGCCAGCAGCTTAGTCCCCGTATCCTACGAGCAGTACTTC
-,-,TRBV28,TRBJ1-1,CASSPLTRNTEAFF,TGTGCCAGCAGTCCCCTGACAAGAAACACTGAAGCTTTCTTT
TRBD1,-,TRBV7-6,TRBJ2-5,CASSLLDRQETQYF,TGTGCCAGCAGCCTCCTGGACAGGCAAGAGACCCAGTACTTC
-,once,TRBV1,TRBJ2-1,CTSSQDKAGGSYNEQFF,TGCACCAGCAGCCAAGATAAGGCGGGGGGGTCCTACAATGAGCAGTTCTTC
TRBD1,-,TRBV19,TRBJ1-1,CAILGGGKAFF,TGTGCCATCCTGGGAGGGGGCAAAGCTTTCTTT
-,-,TRBV4-2,TRBJ1-1,CASSQEKTAMNTEAFF,TGTGCCAGCAGCCAAGAAAAGACAGCTATGAACACTGAAGCTTTCTTT
TRBD1,-,TRBV25-1,TRBJ2-2,CASYTGGYTGELFF,TGTGCCAGCTATACAGGGGGTTACACCGGGGAGCTGTTTTTT
-,-,TRBV7-9,TRBJ1-3,CASSLGPYSTPENTIYF,TGTGCCAGCAGCTTAGGACCTTATTCCACCCCAGAAAACACCATATATTTT
-,-,TRBV7-9,TRBJ1-4,CASSLKIGRSGREKLFF,TGTGCCAGCAGCTTAAAAATCGGGCGGTCAGGAAGAGAAAAACTGTTTTTT
-,-,TRBV30,TRBJ2-7,CAWTQSHDSYEQYF,TGTGCCTGGACCCAAAGTCATGATTCCTACGAGCAGTACTTC
-,once,TRBV27,TRBJ2-5,CASSILAKQETQYF,TGTGCCAGCAGTATACTAGCTAAGCAAGAGACCCAGTACTTC
-,-,TRBV5-1,TRBJ2-7,CASSLPDNSYEQYF,TGCGCCAGCAGCTTACCGGACAACTCCTACGAGCAGTACTTC
-,-,TRBV5-6,TRBJ1-6,CASSLMGTNSPLHF,TGTGCCAGCAGCTTGATGGGCACTAATTCACCCCTCCACTTT
TRBD1,-,TRBV11-2,TRBJ2-2,CASSIGQGDGTGELFF,TGTGCCAGCAGCATCGGACAGGGAGATGGCACCGGGGAGCTGTTTTTT
-,-,TRBV13,TRBJ2-1,CASSLGGGWSYNEQFF,TGTGCCAGCAGCTTAGGAGGGGGGTGGTCCTACAATGAGCAGTTCTTC
-,-,TRBV30,TRBJ1-2,CAWSVQATYGYTF,TGTGCCTGGAGTGTACAGGCGACTTATGGCTACACCTTC
-,-,TRBV2,TRBJ1-2,CASQGAGYGYTF,TGTGCCAGCCAAGGGGCGGGCTATGGCTACACCTTC
-,-,TRBV10-2,TRBJ1-3,CASSESTLGADSGNTIYF,TGCGCCAGCAGTGAGTCGACTCTAGGGGCCGACTCTGGAAACACCATATATTTT
-,once,TRBV27,TRBJ1-2,CASSTHEGRRYGYTF,TGTGCCAGCAGTACCCACGAGGGACGGAGATATGGCTACACCTTC
TRBD1,-,TRBV7-8,TRBJ2-1,CASSKDGTGNNEQFF,TGTGCCAGCAGCAAAGATGGGACAGGGAATAATGAGCAGTTCTTC
-,-,TRBV28,TRBJ2-6,CASSPGSLSGANVLTF,TGTGCCAGCAGCCCCGGGTCCCTCTCTGGGGCCAACGTCCTGACTTTC
-,-,TRBV28,TRBJ2-5,CASSSDGGETQYF,TGTGCCAGCAGTTCGGACGGTGGGGAGACCCAGTACTTC
-,-,TRBV18,TRBJ1-2,CASSPMVQVPLRDGYTF,TGTGCCAGCTCACCGATGGTTCAGGTCCCTCTCCGAGATGGCTACACCTTC
-,-,TRBV30,TRBJ1-2,CAWSGQFWNGYTF,TGTGCCTGGAGCGGACAGTTTTGGAATGGCTACACCTTC
-,once,TRBV29-1,TRBJ2-1,CSFGVSSYNEQFF,TGCAGCTTCGGGGTAAGCTCCTACAATGAGCAGTTCTTC
-,medium-sized,TRBV27,TRBJ1-2,CASSFSRPANYGYTF,TGTGCCAGCAGTTTCTCCCGACCAGCTAACTATGGCTACACCTTC
-,-,TRBV30,TRBJ2-1,CAWSGGTYNEQFF,TGTGCCTGGAGTGGCGGAACCTACAATGAGCAGTTCTTC
TRBD1,-,TRBV4-1,TRBJ1-1,CASSPLGQGYTEAFF,TGCGCCAGCAGCCCCTTGGGACAGGGGTACACTGAAGCTTTCTTT
-,-,TRBV19,TRBJ1-2,CASSQAGQSYTF,TGTGCCAGCTCTCAAGCAGGACAGAGCTACACCTTC
-,-,TRBV4-1,TRBJ2-4,CASSHFSGRPTGNIQYF,TGCGCCAGCAGTCATTTTTCGGGGAGGCCAACCGGGAACATTCAGTACTTC
TRBD1,-,TRBV6-1,TRBJ2-7,CASSATGWRSYEQYF,TGTGCCAGCAGTGCGACAGGGTGGAGGTCCTACGAGCAGTACTTC
TRBD2,-,TRBV6-1,TRBJ2-7,CASTERVAGSYEQYF,TGTGCCAGCACAGAAAGGGTAGCGGGATCCTACGAGCAGTACTTC
-,-,TRBV7-8,TRBJ2-1,CASSLSVAGRGSTYNEQFF,TGTGCCAGCAGCTTATCGGTTGCGGGCCGGGGATCCACCTACAATGAGCAGTTCTTC
-,once,TRBV19,TRBJ2-3,CASSIAGRRTDTQYF,TGTGCCAGTAGTATAGCGGGGCGCCGCACAGATACGCAGTATTTT
TRBD1,once,TRBV28,TRBJ2-1,CASSLGRQGAKFEQFF,TGTGCCAGCAGTTTAGGCCGACAGGGGGCGAAGTTTGAGCAGTTCTTC
TRBD2,-,TRBV28,TRBJ2-5,CASSFPLAGVAETQYF,TGTGCCAGCAGTTTCCCTCTAGCGGGGGTCGCGGAGACCCAGTACTTC
-,-,TRBV12-5,TRBJ2-7,CASGLPRGGGYEQYF,TGTGCTAGTGGTTTGCCCCGCGGAGGGGGCTACGAGCAGTACTTC
TRBD2,medium-sized,TRBV4-2,TRBJ2-2,CASSQTPSGILGWNTGELFF,TGTGCCAGCAGCCAAACCCCTAGCGGGATATTGGGTTGGAACACCGGGGAGCTGTTTTTT
-,-,TRBV29-1,TRBJ1-6,CSAESPLHF,TGCAGCGCCGAATCACCCCTCCACTTT
-,-,TRBV9,TRBJ2-2,CASSVPHRETNTGELFF,TGTGCCAGCAGCGTACCTCACAGGGAAACGAACACCGGGGAGCTGTTTTTT
TRBD1,-,TRBV7-9,TRBJ1-1,CASSQQGAGEAFF,TGTGCCAGCAGTCAACAGGGGGCAGGGGAAGCTTTCTTT
-,-,TRBV6-5,TRBJ2-5,CASSSNSGQYF,TGTGCCAGCAGCTCCAACTCGGGACAGTACTTC
-,-,TRBV4-1,TRBJ2-3,CASTPGDSTDTQYF,TGCGCCAGCACCCCGGGGGACAGCACAGATACGCAGTATTTT
TRBD1,-,TRBV5-1,TRBJ2-7,CASSGTDSYEQYF,TGCGCCAGCAGCGGGACAGACTCCTACGAGCAGTACTTC
TRBD2,-,TRBV7-9,TRBJ2-5,CASSSGGGQETQYF,TGTGCCAGCAGCTCGGGGGGAGGTCAAGAGACCCAGTACTTC
TRBD2,-,TRBV9,TRBJ2-1,CASSVGAGTSTIDYNEQFF,TGTGCCAGCAGCGTAGGTGCTGGGACTAGCACCATCGACTACAATGAGCAGTTCTTC
TRBD1,once,TRBV6-5,TRBJ1-2,CASSYSTGGYGYTF,TGTGCCAGCAGTTACTCGACAGGGGGCTATGGCTACACCTTC
-,-,TRBV5-1,TRBJ2-5,CASSKTGRQETQYF,TGCGCCAGCAGCAAGACAGGACGACAAGAGACCCAGTACTTC
TRBD1,medium-sized,TRBV13,TRBJ2-7,CASTSGTGRFGGYEQYF,TGTGCCAGCACCTCCGGGACAGGTCGCTTCGGAGGCTACGAGCAGTACTTC
-,-,TRBV2,TRBJ2-7,CASSEEGGAYEQYF,TGTGCCAGCAGTGAAGAAGGAGGGGCCTACGAGCAGTACTTC
-,-,TRBV5-5,TRBJ1-5,CASSFQSNQPQHF,TGTGCCAGCAGCTTCCAAAGCAATCAGCCCCAGCATTTT
TRBD1,medium-sized,TRBV14,TRBJ2-1,CASSQFYRGPSNEQFF,TGTGCCAGCAGCCAATTCTACAGGGGTCCTAGCAATGAGCAGTTCTTC